This T cell receptor beta chain was recorded in a study of T cell changes during pregnancy in multiple sclerosis. TCRdb keeps only in-frame clones here, not all; method: immunoSEQ multiplex PCR. The sample includes about 59,000 clones, roughly 94% of them seen just once. The germline V gene has CDR1 SGHRS and CDR2 YFSETQ. The CDR3 spans 13 residues. Deletions cut 0 bases from V and 6 bases from J, with 9 bases between. This receptor was taken from a female donor with multiple sclerosis, enrolled in a pregnancy study. J is TRBJ1-1 and V is TRBV5-1; D unresolved. Here the sequenced sample was CD8+ T cells from peripheral blood mononuclear cells, taken after pregnancy. The CDR3 loop reads CASSLVGGSEAFF. The DNA for the CDR3 is TGCGCCAGCAGCTTGGTCGGAGGATCTGAAGCTTTCTTT.